The entry below gives a single TCR beta chain sequence along with its context. These data originate in a study of blood T cell repertoires in COVID-19. This CDR3 region has 13 residues. V lost 3 bases to trimming and J lost 0 bases, with 7 bases between them. The germline V gene encodes CDR1 DFQATT and CDR2 SNEGSKA (reference sequence). How the authors handled the data: The assay estimated nucleated cells by amplifying reference gene primers. The assay was immunoSEQ multiplex PCR, and TCRdb's table has in-frame clones only and misses some. Clone size and the V and J calls come from that table; the DNA yielded D and trimming. In the table there are roughly 41,000 clones, approximately 86% of which are singletons.

This chain joins TRBV20-1 and TRBJ2-3; D ambiguous. The sample comprised PBMCs or T cells enriched from blood (not recorded which). The source of this sequence is a woman aged 45 to 65 who had recovered from COVID-19. The CDR3, as DNA: TGCAGTGCTAGTCGGTGGAGCACAGATACGCAGTATTTT. As protein: CSASRWSTDTQYF.